This TCR beta chain was obtained from a study of radiotherapy plus CTLA-4 blockade in lung cancer. TCRdb's copy holds only in-frame clones and misses some; the assay was immunoSEQ multiplex PCR. The data contain tens of thousands of clones, about 87% of them singletons. Germline CDR1 reads LNHDA; CDR2 reads SQIVND (reference sequence). V was clipped by 5 bases and J by 4 bases; unmatched bases: 6. The CDR3 has 14 amino acids. The chain employs TRBV19 and TRBJ2-5; 8 bases line up with TRBD2. The origin of this receptor is a human donor with non-small cell lung cancer who had stable disease on radiotherapy plus ipilimumab. The specimen comprised peripheral blood, sampled from a patient treated with radiotherapy plus ipilimumab. As DNA, the CDR3 is TGTGCCAGTAGTCCTCTCCGGGGGGGAGAGACCCAGTACTTC. Protein: CASSPLRGGETQYF.